Following are 28 T cell receptor beta chains from one sample sequenced in a study of blood T cells in healthy people across ages. Together with a sample-barcoded 5' primer, a J-beta primer mix was included in a second PCR lasting roughly 6 to 12 cycles. A single record per CDR3 protein comes from TCRdb applying MiXCR to the 5' RACE reads. The repertoire holds fewer than 800,000 distinct CDR3 sequences, with roughly 32% as singletons. Sample: blood. The receptors shown here come from a woman of 80 years or more in good health.

In its sample, this clonotype was seen many times. This CDR3 is CATSSQTGVSYGYTF. The CDR3, as DNA: TGTGCCACCAGCAGTCAAACGGGGGTTTCTTATGGCTACACCTTC. The gene calls are TRBV15 and TRBJ1-2, with D perhaps TRBD1 (5 bases). Germline-derived CDR1 and CDR2 are LNHNV and YYDKDF (reference sequence). The V end lost 3 bases, the J end lost 5 bases, and 16 bases lay between the germline ends. This CDR3 is 15 amino acids long.

This clonotype was seen ten or more times. V and J are TRBV20-1 and TRBJ2-3; 9 bases map to TRBD2. Germline assignment: CDR1 DFQATT and CDR2 SNEGSKA (reference sequence). V lost 1 base, J lost 6 bases, and 5 bases stayed unmatched. The CDR3 has 14 amino acids. Written as DNA, the CDR3 is TGCAGTGCTAGAGGGCGGGGGGGCCTTGATACGCAGTATTTT. This sequence encodes CSARGRGGLDTQYF.

This clonotype was observed many times. The V gene is TRBV10-3, the J gene TRBJ1-4, with 7 bases aligning to TRBD1. Germline V gene lookup returns CDR1 ENHRY and CDR2 SYGVKD. Trimming at V came to 0 bases and at J to 7 bases, leaving 5 bases not matched to a gene. This CDR3 comprises 15 residues. The DNA of the CDR3 is TGTGCCATCAGTGAGTCGAGAACAGGGGTTGAAAAACTGTTTTTT. Protein product: CAISESRTGVEKLFF.

The sample holds many counts of this clonotype. The CDR3 DNA follows: TGTGCCAGCAGTTATACAAGGGGGAAAAAACAAGAGACCCAGTACTTC. Translation gives CASSYTRGKKQETQYF. The rearrangement joins TRBV6-2 or TRBV6-3 to TRBJ2-5; possible D gene TRBD1, 6 bases. Trimming took off 3 bases at V and 2 bases at J, with 16 bases between the two ends. Looked up from germline, CDR1 is MNHEY and CDR2 is SVGEGT. CDR3 size: 16 residues.

Comment on this clonotype: An end of the junction differs from the germline gene, which may be a read error. The V gene is TRBV7-6, the J gene TRBJ1-1, with D hard to call. This CDR3 spans 13 amino acids. Germline CDR1 is SGHVS and CDR2 is FNYEAQ. CDR3 sequence: CASSPWGDTGAFF. The CDR3 nucleotides are TGTGCCAGCAGTCCGTGGGGTGATACTGGAGCTTTCTTT.

Points on this clonotype: A clone one base away is much larger, so this may be a read error. The conserved final phenylalanine or tryptophan is absent from the CDR3, which likely points to a read error. The chain links TRBV7-3 to TRBJ2-1; TRBD1 might be the D (6 bases). This CDR3 contains 15 residues. V lost 5 bases to trimming and J lost 5 bases, with 16 bases between them. Per the germline V gene, CDR1 is SGHTA and CDR2 is FQGTGA. The chain's CDR3 is CASSPSTGTDNEQFC. In nucleotides, the CDR3 is TGTGCCAGCAGCCCTTCCACAGGGACGGACAATGAGCAGTTCTGC.

J is TRBJ1-1 and V is TRBV20-1; D may be TRBD1 (5 bases). Germline V lookup: CDR1 DFQATT, CDR2 SNEGSKA (reference sequence). This CDR3 has 15 residues. V lost 0 bases and J 4 bases, leaving 15 bases between the germline ends. CDR3 sequence (DNA): TGCAGTGCTAGAGAGGTCGGGGCTCTAGGCACTGAAGCTTTCTTT. It is translated as CSAREVGALGTEAFF.

Only a few counts were recorded for this clonotype. V is TRBV19 and J is TRBJ2-3; D is possibly TRBD1 (6 bases). Trimming cost V 3 bases and J 6 bases, with 10 bases left between them. Per germline, CDR1 LNHDA and CDR2 SQIVND (reference sequence). This CDR3 comprises 13 residues. The CDR3 loop reads CASSMATGDTQYF. The CDR3 DNA follows: TGTGCCAGTAGTATGGCAACAGGGGATACGCAGTATTTT.

This clonotype came up a few times. The chain carries TRBV3-1 and TRBJ1-1, with D possibly matching TRBD1 (6 bases). The germline V gene has CDR1 LGHDT and CDR2 YNNKEL (reference sequence). Trimming took 5 bases from V and 10 from J, leaving 17 bases between them. This CDR3 is 13 amino acids long. The CDR3, as DNA: TGTGCCAGCAGCTCTACGGCAGGGGAAGGAGCTTTCTTT. Encoded protein: CASSSTAGEGAFF.

CDR3 residues: CASSYSDGSRSDTQYF. The CDR3 bases are TGTGCCAGCAGTTACTCGGACGGGAGCCGATCGGATACGCAGTATTTT. The chain couples TRBV6-2 or TRBV6-3 to TRBJ2-3, with TRBD2 as a possible D gene (6 bases). This CDR3 is built from 16 residues. The germline V gene encodes CDR1 MNHEY and CDR2 SVGEGT. The V end lost 0 bases, the J end lost 6 bases, and 16 bases lay between the germline ends.

This clonotype was recorded at least ten times. This rearrangement joins TRBV27 to TRBJ2-7; TRBD1 aligns across 10 bases. The V gene's germline CDR1 is MNHEY and CDR2 SMNVEV (reference sequence). The CDR3 is 15 residues long. V was clipped by 4 bases and J by 2 bases; unmatched bases: 5. The CDR3 spells CASSSGTGVTYEQYF. DNA for the CDR3: TGTGCCAGCAGTTCAGGGACAGGGGTAACCTACGAGCAGTACTTC.

The table lists this clonotype with a few counts. The chain recombines TRBV15 with TRBJ1-5, with TRBD1 as a possible D gene (5 bases). The CDR3 loop spans 14 amino acids. Trimming pared 0 bases from V and 6 bases from J, leaving 9 bases between. CDR1 is LNHNV, CDR2 YYDKDF, per germline (reference sequence). The CDR3: CATSRDWGGQPQHF. CDR3 nucleotides: TGTGCCACCAGCAGAGATTGGGGGGGTCAGCCCCAGCATTTT.

This clonotype was observed a handful of times. The rearrangement links TRBV12-3 or TRBV12-4 to TRBJ2-5; no firm D call. Matching the DNA end better, TRBJ2-7 makes the J call doubtful. The CDR3 has 13 amino acids. As DNA, the CDR3 is TGTGCCAGCAGTTTGACCCCTGCCTACGAGCAGTACTTC. Translation gives CASSLTPAYEQYF.

This clonotype was observed a few times. The rearrangement links TRBV7-2 to TRBJ2-4; weak D call: TRBD1 (6 bases). Germline values: CDR1 SGHTA, CDR2 FQGNSA. The CDR3 has 14 amino acids. V lost 6 bases, J lost 8 bases, and 17 bases lay in between. CDR3 protein: CASSSSRGSDIQYF. The CDR3 DNA reads TGTGCCAGCAGTTCCAGCAGGGGTTCGGACATTCAGTACTTC.

The chain couples TRBV7-9 to TRBJ1-5, with no clear D. CDR3 length: 13 amino acids. Germline CDR1 reads SEHNR; CDR2 reads FQNEAQ (reference sequence). The V end lost 2 bases, the J end lost 5 bases, and 7 bases lay between the germline ends. CDR3 in amino acids: CASSLYMDQPQHF. The CDR3 DNA reads as TGTGCCAGCAGCTTATACATGGATCAGCCCCAGCATTTT.

The V gene is TRBV30, the J gene TRBJ1-5; 10 bases map to TRBD1. Germline V gene sequence: CDR1 GTSNPN, CDR2 SVGIG (reference sequence). J lost 6 bases, V lost 5 bases, and 7 bases had no gene match. This CDR3 has 14 amino acids. In DNA form, the CDR3 reads TGTGCCTGGGGGACAGGGGAGATAGGTCAGCCCCAGCATTTT. Protein product: CAWGTGEIGQPQHF.

V gene TRBV10-3 combines with J gene TRBJ2-2; D is unresolved. Looked up from germline, CDR1 is ENHRY and CDR2 is SYGVKD. The CDR3 runs to 15 residues. Between the trimmed V and J ends, which lost 0 bases and 4 bases, there was a span of 9 bases. CDR3: CAISESETPTGELFF. The CDR3 bases are TGTGCCATCAGTGAGTCGGAAACCCCCACCGGGGAGCTGTTTTTT.

This clonotype was observed a handful of times. J is TRBJ1-2 and V is TRBV30; D may be TRBD1 (6 bases). CDR1 and CDR2 (germline): GTSNPN, SVGIG (reference sequence). Deletions cut 3 bases from V and 4 bases from J, with 15 bases between. The CDR3 runs to 14 residues. The CDR3 is CAWRVGGISYGYTF. As DNA, the CDR3 is TGTGCCTGGAGAGTGGGGGGCATCTCCTATGGCTACACCTTC.

As regards this clonotype: This may be a read error: a much more frequent sequence differs by one nucleotide. The chain has TRBV30 and TRBJ2-7, with D possibly TRBD2 on 6 matching bases. Germline CDR1 GTSNPN, CDR2 SVGIG (reference sequence). This CDR3 region has 12 residues. Trimming left V 7 bases short and J 0 bases short, with 10 bases between. The CDR3 DNA reads as TGTGCCTTGAGGGACTTCTCCTACGAGCAGTACTTC. Residues: CALRDFSYEQYF.

At least ten counts were recorded for this clonotype. Here the CDR3 DNA reads TGCAGTGCTTTAAGGGAGGGACAGTTGAACACTGAAGCTTTCTTT. This translates into CSALREGQLNTEAFF. The V and J genes are TRBV20-1 and TRBJ1-1, with 7 bases lining up with TRBD1. CDR3 length: 15 amino acids. The V and J ends lost 5 bases and 0 bases, in that order; junction bases with no gene match: 9. Germline-derived CDR1 and CDR2 are DFQATT and SNEGSKA (reference sequence).

This rearrangement joins TRBV20-1 to TRBJ1-2; tentative D call: TRBD1 (6 bases). Germline CDR1 DFQATT, CDR2 SNEGSKA (reference sequence). The CDR3 runs 12 residues. Trimming left V 6 bases short and J 3 bases short, with 11 bases between. CDR3 sequence (DNA): TGCAGTGCATGGACAGCAGACTATGGCTACACCTTC. Its translation is CSAWTADYGYTF.

The table lists this clonotype with many counts. The chain links TRBV20-1 to TRBJ1-2, with D tentatively TRBD1 (6 bases). The germline gives CDR1 DFQATT, CDR2 SNEGSKA (reference sequence). The CDR3 covers 13 residues. V lost 3 bases and J lost 4, with 12 bases in between. CDR3 sequence: CSASLGAGYGYTF. Here the CDR3 DNA reads TGCAGTGCTAGTTTGGGGGCTGGCTATGGCTACACCTTC.

This clonotype was counted between two and nine times. In DNA form, the CDR3 reads TGTGCCAGCAGTAGGACAGGCGTAGCCAAAAACATTCAGTACTTC. As protein: CASSRTGVAKNIQYF. The V gene is TRBV6-2 or TRBV6-3, the J gene TRBJ2-4, with 7 bases that match TRBD1. V lost 5 bases, J lost 0 bases, and 4 bases stayed unmatched. Germline CDR1 reads MNHEY; CDR2 reads SVGEGT. The CDR3 covers 15 residues.

The chain employs TRBV29-1 and TRBJ1-2; TRBD1 agrees at 8 bases. J was trimmed by 6 bases and V by 5 bases; bases with no gene match: 8. Germline lookup yields CDR1 SQVTM and CDR2 ANQGSEA. The CDR3 has 13 amino acids. Written as DNA, the CDR3 is TGCAGCGTTTCGGGGACAGGAGAAAATGGCTACACCTTC. Translation gives CSVSGTGENGYTF.

This chain joins TRBV20-1 and TRBJ2-1; D tentatively reads TRBD1 or TRBD2 (5 bases each). Looked up from germline, CDR1 is DFQATT and CDR2 is SNEGSKA (reference sequence). CDR3 length: 13 residues. Trimming pared 4 bases from V and 6 bases from J, leaving 13 bases between. This CDR3 is CSAITGTANEQFF. The DNA for the CDR3 is TGCAGTGCTATCACCGGGACGGCCAATGAGCAGTTCTTC.

With respect to this clonotype: This may arise from a read error, as a much more abundant clone is one base away. The chain has TRBV9 and TRBJ2-1, with 7 positions matching TRBD2. Germline CDR1 SGDLS, CDR2 YYNGEE. This CDR3 has 16 amino acids. CDR3 residues: CASSVGGGIEDNKQFF. DNA of the CDR3: TGTGCCAGCAGCGTAGGGGGGGGGATCGAGGACAATAAGCAGTTCTTC.

To note about this clonotype: Given a much more abundant clone one base away, this may be a read error. The gene calls are TRBV4-3 and TRBJ1-5; D gene unclear. Trimming removed 0 bases at V and 7 bases at J, with 13 bases between. The length of the CDR3 is 15 residues. Germline assignment: CDR1 LGHNA and CDR2 YSLEER. The CDR3 is CASSQDGWGDQPQHF. In DNA, the CDR3 is TGCGCCAGCAGCCAAGACGGTTGGGGAGACCAGCCCCAGCATTTT.

This clonotype was observed many times. The chain combines TRBV3-1 with TRBJ2-7; D not certain. Trimming took off 0 bases at V and 5 bases at J, with 5 bases between the two ends. There are 12 residues in the CDR3. Germline V CDR1 and CDR2: LGHDT, YNNKEL (reference sequence). The CDR3 DNA is TGTGCCAGCAGCCAAGAAAGGAACGAGCAGTACTTC. The encoded protein is CASSQERNEQYF.